The 15 T cell receptor beta chains given below trace back to one sample, sequenced in a study of beta chain features in type 1 diabetes. The sequenced template was cDNA made from the entire isolated RNA. Clones were sequenced by immunoSEQ multiplex PCR, and TCRdb holds only the in-frame ones, with some missing. The sample consists of fewer than 300,000 clones, 11% of them appearing once. Their specific antigens are unknown. Overall study findings and caveats: Among patients with Type 1 diabetes, TCRB CDR3s were moderately but significantly shorter in every one of the four CD4+ subsets.

Sequenced: naive CD4+ T cells from blood. The receptor set was obtained from a young man with type 1 diabetes.

The table lists this clone with a few counts. This sequence joins TRBV30 and TRBJ2-2, with D perhaps matching TRBD1 (5 bases). The V end was cut by 2 bases, the J end by 0 bases, with 10 bases between. In germline, CDR1 is GTSNPN, CDR2 SVGIG (reference sequence). The CDR3 contains 15 residues. Written as DNA, the CDR3 is TGTGCCTGGAGTCGGGCAGGGACGAACACCGGGGAGCTGTTTTTT. Translated: CAWSRAGTNTGELFF.

This clone was recorded a few times. The rearrangement joins TRBV5-8 to TRBJ1-5; TRBD1 matches at 8 bases. V trimming: 4 bases; J trimming: 1 base; junction bases outside the gene matches: 13. CDR1 is SGHTS, CDR2 YDEGEE, per germline. This CDR3 is 18 amino acids long. As DNA, the CDR3 is TGTGCCAGCAGCCCGAGGCAGGGGGCCTTGTTGAGCAATCAGCCCCAGCATTTT. It encodes CASSPRQGALLSNQPQHF.

The chain joins TRBV7-2 to TRBJ2-6; D is perhaps TRBD1 (5 bases). CDR1 and CDR2 from the germline V gene are SGHTA and FQGNSA. V was clipped by 5 bases and J by 2 bases, with 16 bases between them. The CDR3 covers 17 residues. The CDR3 sequence is CASSPGHSYAGANVLTF. The CDR3, as DNA: TGTGCCAGCAGCCCAGGACATTCATACGCTGGGGCCAACGTCCTGACTTTC.

To note about this clone: Other nucleotide sequences in the sample specify the same CDR3. The V gene is TRBV5-1, the J gene TRBJ2-1; possible D gene TRBD1, 5 bases. V gave up 0 bases and J gave up 1 base, with 8 bases separating them. Germline CDR1 SGHRS, CDR2 YFSETQ. The CDR3 is 15 amino acids. CDR3 loop: CASSLVAGSYNEQFF. For the CDR3, the DNA is TGCGCCAGCAGCTTGGTCGCAGGGTCCTACAATGAGCAGTTCTTC. Full variable domain (outside the CDR3, taken from reference TRBV5-1 and TRBJ2-1): KAGVTQTPRYLIKTRGQQVTLSCSPISGHRSVSWYQQTPGQGLQFLFEYFSETQRNKGNFPGRFSGRQFSNSRSEMNVSTLELGDSALYLCASSLVAGSYNEQFFGPGTRLTVL.

The chain is built from TRBV29-1 and TRBJ1-1; D remains unclear. The ends were cut back, 2 bases at V and 1 base at J, with 14 bases in the middle. The CDR3 runs to 15 residues. The germline CDR1 and CDR2 sequences are SQVTM and ANQGSEA. CDR3 sequence (DNA): TGCAGCGTTGAAAAGGTACGACGGAGGAACACTGAAGCTTTCTTT. This translates into CSVEKVRRRNTEAFF. Complete variable domain (other parts from reference TRBV29-1 and TRBJ1-1): SAVISQKPSRDICQRGTSLTIQCQVDSQVTMMFWYRQQPGQSLTLIATANQGSEATYESGFVIDKFPISRPNLTFSTLTVSNMSPEDSSIYLCSVEKVRRRNTEAFFGQGTRLTVV.

V is TRBV5-4 and J is TRBJ2-3; D is ambiguous. The CDR3 is made up of 14 amino acids. Germline lookup yields CDR1 SGHNT and CDR2 YYREEE (reference sequence). Trimming cost V 4 bases and J 6 bases, with 15 bases left between them. CDR3 region: CASSQYNGADTQYF. In nucleotides, the CDR3 is TGTGCCAGCAGCCAGTACAACGGAGCTGATACGCAGTATTTT. The full variable domain, its missing parts supplied by reference TRBV5-4 and TRBJ2-3, is ETGVTQSPTHLIKTRGQQVTLRCSSQSGHNTVSWYQQALGQGPQFIFQYYREEENGRGNFPPRFSGLQFPNYSSELNVNALELDDSALYLCASSQYNGADTQYFGPGTRLTVL.

The sample holds a few counts of this clone. The same CDR3 arises from other DNA sequences in this sample as well. This chain uses TRBV7-9 with TRBJ1-5; 10 bases align to TRBD1. Germline CDR1 reads SEHNR; CDR2 reads FQNEAQ (reference sequence). V lost 3 bases, J lost 2 bases, and 1 base stayed unmatched. This CDR3 has 15 amino acids. The CDR3 sequence: CASSLGTGGNQPQHF. The CDR3 DNA reads as TGTGCCAGCAGCTTGGGGACAGGGGGCAATCAGCCCCAGCATTTT.

This clone was counted only a few times. The chain has TRBV7-2 and TRBJ2-3; 7 bases fit TRBD1. J was trimmed by 0 bases and V by 6 bases; bases with no gene match: 9. The CDR3 totals 16 residues. Looked up from germline, CDR1 is SGHTA and CDR2 is FQGNSA. The CDR3 DNA is TGTGCCAGCAGTCGCGAGAGGGGGCAAAGCACAGATACGCAGTATTTT. Protein sequence: CASSRERGQSTDTQYF.

This clone was found a few times. The rearrangement links TRBV18 to TRBJ2-1; 7 positions agree with TRBD2. The V and J ends lost 4 bases and 10 bases, in that order; junction bases with no gene match: 7. The CDR3 has 13 amino acids. Per the germline V gene, CDR1 is KGHSH and CDR2 is LQKENI. The CDR3 region is CASSRVSGPEQFF. The DNA of the CDR3 is TGTGCCAGCTCACGGGTTAGCGGGCCAGAGCAGTTCTTC.

The CDR3 coding sequence is TGCGCCAGCAGCCAAGCGGCAGGGGAGTGGAGGGGCTACACCTTC. Residues: CASSQAAGEWRGYTF. The J gene is TRBJ1-2, the V gene TRBV4-3; tentative D call: TRBD1 (6 bases). The CDR3 length is 15 residues. Per germline, CDR1 LGHNA and CDR2 YSLEER. V shed 1 base and J shed 8 bases, with 17 bases lying between them.

The gene calls are TRBV6-6 and TRBJ1-1, with TRBD1 matching 7 bases. The CDR3 contains 13 residues. Germline V gene lookup returns CDR1 MNHNY and CDR2 SVGAGI (reference sequence). V was pared by 6 bases and J by 4 bases, with 5 bases of the junction left unmatched. CDR3 loop: CASSPGGRTEAFF. CDR3 nucleotide sequence: TGTGCCAGCAGCCCAGGGGGACGCACTGAAGCTTTCTTT.

This clone was seen a handful of times. This chain joins TRBV19 and TRBJ2-7; D perhaps matches TRBD1 (5 bases). CDR1 is LNHDA and CDR2 is SQIVND in the germline V gene (reference sequence). V gave up 3 bases and J gave up 4 bases, with 13 bases separating them. This CDR3 has 14 amino acids. CDR3 DNA sequence: TGTGCCAGTAGTATCACAGGAGCTGAATACGAGCAGTACTTC. Translated, it gives CASSITGAEYEQYF.

This rearrangement joins TRBV7-9 to TRBJ2-7; possibly TRBD1 for D (6 bases). Germline loops: CDR1 SEHNR, CDR2 FQNEAQ (reference sequence). V shed 5 bases and J shed 13 bases, with 18 bases lying between them. The CDR3 spans 12 residues. The CDR3 spells CASSPTQGGLYF. The CDR3 DNA reads TGTGCCAGCAGCCCGACACAGGGCGGGTTATACTTC.

This clone was counted between two and nine times. The V and J genes are TRBV10-3 and TRBJ1-4; D might be TRBD1 (6 bases). The ends were cut back, 3 bases at V and 6 bases at J, with 11 bases in the middle. CDR3 length: 14 amino acids. From germline, CDR1 is ENHRY and CDR2 SYGVKD. Written as DNA, the CDR3 is TGTGCCATCAGTGATACAGGGTCGGATGAAAAACTGTTTTTT. This codes for CAISDTGSDEKLFF.

This clone was counted between two and nine times. The chain combines TRBV7-9 with TRBJ1-2; the D is unclear. Trimming pared 5 bases from V and 4 bases from J, leaving 17 bases between. This CDR3 comprises 15 residues. Germline CDR1 SEHNR, CDR2 FQNEAQ (reference sequence). For the CDR3, the DNA is TGTGCCAGCAGCGCAGAGACCCGAGGCATCTATGGCTACACCTTC. This translates into CASSAETRGIYGYTF.